What follows describes a single T cell receptor (beta chain). TCRdb reanalysed the 5' RACE reads using MiXCR and keeps one entry per CDR3 protein. Of 1.5 million to 2 million distinct CDR3 sequences listed, about 32% are singletons. This entry comes from a study of identical twins. Trimming removed 6 bases at V and 0 bases at J, with 9 bases between. The CDR3 has 13 amino acids. Germline V CDR1 and CDR2: DFQATT, SNEGSKA (reference sequence). The sequencing sample was made of cord blood. This TCR was sampled from a newborn girl in good health. The V call is TRBV20-1, the J call TRBJ1-5; D is perhaps TRBD1 (6 bases). The CDR3 DNA is TGCAGTGCGGGGGCCCCTAGCAATCAGCCCCAGCATTTT. It codes for CSAGAPSNQPQHF.